This is a list of T cell receptor beta chains from one sample in a study of vaccination and CD4 T cells after COVID-19. TCRdb reanalysed the PCR reads using MiXCR and keeps one entry per CDR3 protein. Among 25,000 to 30,000 distinct CDR3 sequences, 45% to 60% were seen once, and the ten largest hold roughly 5%. The material was CD4+ T cells from blood, obtained about 7 months after SARS-CoV-2 vaccination. These receptors were collected from a human donor who had recovered from COVID-19. Both conserved end residues are trimmed from each CDR3. D genes are given only for firm matches.

V gene	D gene	J gene	CDR3 length	CDR3 protein
TRBV29-1	TRBD2	TRBJ2-5	10	SVEQGGETQY
TRBV20-1	TRBD2	TRBJ2-5	14	SASPLLARDQETQY
TRBV19	TRBD1	TRBJ2-7	11	ASSIGQEYEQY
TRBV6-1	.	TRBJ2-1	13	ASSYGQGEYNEQF
TRBV7-8	TRBD1	TRBJ2-3	13	ASSLGTGGADTQY
TRBV20-1	TRBD1	TRBJ1-2	12	SARGQGANYGYT
TRBV19	.	TRBJ1-2	15	ASSIGWRSPAGTGYT
TRBV20-1	.	TRBJ1-3	9	SASSGNTIY
TRBV19	.	TRBJ2-7	11	ASDSGTHTEQY
TRBV7-3	.	TRBJ2-7	13	ASSQDGGVTYEQY
TRBV19	TRBD1	TRBJ2-1	14	ARRGGQGASYNEQF
TRBV7-8	TRBD2	TRBJ2-1	13	ASSLGTSGTYEQF
TRBV20-1	TRBD2	TRBJ2-7	13	SASGAGGSSYEQY
TRBV20-1	.	TRBJ1-5	13	SASYYGDFRQPQH
TRBV5-1	TRBD1	TRBJ2-7	13	ASSPDRVGSYEQY
TRBV20-1	TRBD2	TRBJ2-1	13	SAPGGTRGSNEQF
TRBV27	.	TRBJ2-3	9	ASSLGDTQY
TRBV28	.	TRBJ2-3	12	ASRSRGGTDTQY
TRBV27	TRBD2	TRBJ2-7	14	ASSPRVLAGGYEQY
TRBV28	TRBD2	TRBJ2-7	14	ASSATSGRALYEQY
TRBV20-1	.	TRBJ2-4	12	SASEGVAKNIQY
TRBV19	.	TRBJ2-1	11	ATGQFSYNEQF
TRBV25-1	TRBD2	TRBJ2-1	12	ASSGAGDMHEQF
TRBV10-3	.	TRBJ2-3	14	AISESWSGSTDTQY
TRBV6-1	.	TRBJ2-2	13	ASSQSGAHGRELF
TRBV10-3	TRBD1	TRBJ2-5	10	AIGDRGETQY
TRBV6-1	.	TRBJ1-6	11	ASSREYNSPLH
TRBV7-2	.	TRBJ2-7	9	ASSTAYEQY
TRBV6-5	.	TRBJ2-7	11	ASSYSGQYEQY
TRBV29-1	TRBD1	TRBJ1-2	11	SVATGALYGYT
TRBV2	.	TRBJ1-2	10	ASSGGGYGYT
TRBV4-3	TRBD2	TRBJ2-1	15	ASSQGSSGRPGDEQF
TRBV7-2	.	TRBJ1-2	11	ASSSGRFYGYT
TRBV19	TRBD2	TRBJ2-5	14	ASSGQTTSGSETQY
TRBV6-1	.	TRBJ2-1	10	ASNLGDNEQF
TRBV4-1	.	TRBJ2-6	14	ASSQVRGSGANVLT